A selection of T cell receptor beta chains follows, all from one sample in a study of human T cells and chemical hapten exposure. MiXCR was run by TCRdb on the RACE reads, yielding one entry per CDR3 protein. The sample includes around 260,000 distinct CDR3 sequences, about 9% of them seen just once. The specimen was whole blood, collected in connection with sensitization to the hapten diphenylcyclopropenone (DPC). These receptors were obtained from a middle-aged woman with alopecia areata. Some clones in this sample may be carry-over from other donors' samples. Each CDR3 is given with its conserved first and last residue. Each record gives: V gene, D gene, clone size, J gene, CDR3 DNA, CDR3 protein. A D gene is named only where the DNA matches it firmly. Size is omitted from some rows. Given values are once, few, many or a class for expanded clones.

TRBV9	TRBD1	few	TRBJ1-5	TGTGCCAGCAGCGCAACAGGGGATAGCAATCAGCCCCAGCATTTT	CASSATGDSNQPQHF
TRBV12-3/TRBV12-4	TRBD1	many	TRBJ1-1	TGTGCCAGCAGTCAAGCGACAGGGATGAACACTGAAGCTTTCTTT	CASSQATGMNTEAFF
TRBV28	.	few	TRBJ2-7	TGTGCCAGCAGTGGACCCGGGCCAGTCTTC	CASSGPGPVF
TRBV28	TRBD1	many	TRBJ1-1	TGTGCCAGCAGCCAAGGACAGGGGGACACTGAAGCTTTCTTT	CASSQGQGDTEAFF
TRBV20-1	TRBD1	many	TRBJ2-3	TGCAGCCGGACAGGGCTCCTGGATACGCAGTATTTT	CSRTGLLDTQYF
TRBV4-3	.	few	TRBJ1-5	TGCGCCAGCAGCCAAGCTACTTCTACTGATAGCAATCAGCCCCAGCATTTT	CASSQATSTDSNQPQHF
TRBV7-2	.	many	TRBJ1-5	TGTGCCAGCAGCTTAAACAATCAGCCCCAGCATTTT	CASSLNNQPQHF
TRBV7-2	.	.	TRBJ2-6	TGTGCCAGCAGCTTTTTCCTCTCTGGGGCCAACGTCCTGACTTTC	CASSFFLSGANVLTF
TRBV27	.	few	TRBJ1-1	TGTGCCAGCAGTTTTTTGAAGGCCGCTGAAGCTTTCTTT	CASSFLKAAEAFF
TRBV7-9	.	many	TRBJ2-6	TGTGCCAGCAGCTTTTGGCTCTCTGGGGCCAACGTCCTGACTTTC	CASSFWLSGANVLTF
TRBV6-4	.	few	TRBJ2-1	TGTGCCACCTCCTTCACCCGATACAATGAGCAGTTCTTC	CATSFTRYNEQFF
TRBV12-3/TRBV12-4	.	few	TRBJ2-7	TGTGCCAGCAGTGTGGGGCTTTACGAGCAGTACTTC	CASSVGLYEQYF
TRBV20-1	TRBD2	few	TRBJ2-7	TGCAGTTCTTATCAGCGGGGTTCCTACGAGCAGTACTTC	CSSYQRGSYEQYF
TRBV7-9	.	few	TRBJ2-2	TGTGCCAGCAGCTCCGAAATTGGGGCACGGAACACCGGGGAGCTGTTTTTT	CASSSEIGARNTGELFF
TRBV9	.	many	TRBJ2-3	TGTGCCAGCAGCGTAGGGAGGGCCTCCGCAGATACGCAGTATTTT	CASSVGRASADTQYF
TRBV4-2	TRBD1	few	TRBJ2-2	TGTGCCAGCAGCCAAGATTGGGACAGGAACGGAGCCGGGGAGCTGTTTTTT	CASSQDWDRNGAGELFF
TRBV10-3	TRBD2	.	TRBJ2-7	TGTGCCATCAGCCCCATTAGCGGGAGGGGATACGAGCAGTACTTC	CAISPISGRGYEQYF
TRBV6-5	.	.	TRBJ1-1	TGTGCCAGCAGTTACTCGAAACAGACGAACACTGAAGCTTTCTTT	CASSYSKQTNTEAFF
TRBV11-2	.	.	TRBJ2-1	TGTGCCAGCGGAGAGGGTCATTCGGTAAATGAGCAGTTCTTC	CASGEGHSVNEQFF
TRBV12-3/TRBV12-4	.	.	TRBJ2-2	TGTGCCAGCAGTTTCTCGTGGTCCGGGGAGCTGTTTTTT	CASSFSWSGELFF
TRBV29-1	TRBD1	once	TRBJ2-2	TGCAGCGCCCAACAGGGGGTTGGGACCGGGGAGCTGTTTTTT	CSAQQGVGTGELFF
TRBV12-3/TRBV12-4	.	few	TRBJ2-3	TGTGCCAGCAGCCGATTGACAAAGTCAGATACGCAGTATTTT	CASSRLTKSDTQYF
TRBV7-2	.	many	TRBJ2-3	TGTGCCAGCAGCTTATGGGGGTCAGTCGGTACAGATACGCAGTATTTT	CASSLWGSVGTDTQYF
TRBV7-8	TRBD1	.	TRBJ2-1	TGTGCCAGCAGCTTCTCCGGGACAGGGAGTAATAGTGAGCAGTTCTTC	CASSFSGTGSNSEQFF